Sequencing of this T cell receptor beta chain was carried out in a study of long-term antiretroviral therapy in people with HIV. Per the germline V gene, CDR1 is SGHNT and CDR2 is YYREEE (reference sequence). The CDR3 runs to 17 residues. V was shortened by 1 base and J by 10 bases, with 23 bases between the two germline ends. Concerning this clone itself: Its antigen is still unknown.

Study outcomes and limitations: Older ART regimens may have been in use when blood was drawn between the mid-2000s and the late 2010s.

Researchers ran immunoSEQ v3.0 at survey level. Per-sample targets for sequencing were about 35,000-55,000 T-cell genomes. Here immunoSEQ multiplex PCR was the method, and the copy in TCRdb shows in-frame clones only, minus some. The sample carries around 26,000 clones, around 87% recorded once. V usage is TRBV5-4 and J usage is TRBJ1-4, with unresolved D. This clonotype originated in a middle-aged man with HIV. The sequences come from unsorted PBMCs, collected 2.7 years after starting antiretroviral therapy. The CDR3, as DNA: TGTGCCAGCAGCTTGTCTGGGAGTAGCGCTGGCCTCGCAAAACTGTTTTTT. Translation gives CASSLSGSSAGLAKLFF.